A single sample gave rise to the 4 T cell receptor beta chains below, sequenced in a study of blood T cells in healthy people across ages. Primers used in a second PCR of roughly 7 to 12 cycles were a sample-barcoded 5' primer and a J-beta primer mix. Via MiXCR, TCRdb re-called the 5' RACE reads, giving one row per CDR3 protein. The top ten clones hold 6.5% to 8.5% of a sample with around 1.5 million distinct CDR3 sequences, roughly 64% of them seen once. Sequenced: blood. These receptors all come from a man younger than 35 in good health.

This chain links TRBV7-6 with TRBJ2-1, with 11 bases that match TRBD2. CDR3 length: 19 residues. Trimming cost V 5 bases and J 0 bases; bases outside gene matches: 12. Germline assignment: CDR1 SGHVS and CDR2 FNYEAQ. The CDR3 DNA sequence: TGTGCCAGCAGCCACCTAAAGACTAGCGGGGACGACTCCTACAATGAGCAGTTCTTC. Translating it yields CASSHLKTSGDDSYNEQFF.

This chain connects TRBV4-2 to TRBJ1-5; D unresolved. Trimming removed 0 bases at V and 7 bases at J, with 7 bases between. CDR1 is LGHNA and CDR2 is YNFKEQ in the germline V gene. There are 13 residues in the CDR3. The CDR3 region is CASSQEGHQPQHF. In DNA, the CDR3 is TGTGCCAGCAGCCAAGAAGGGCACCAGCCCCAGCATTTT.

The V and J genes are TRBV20-1 and TRBJ2-4; 9 bases map to TRBD2. V dropped 4 bases and J dropped 5; count of bases not matched to a gene: 3. In germline, CDR1 is DFQATT, CDR2 SNEGSKA (reference sequence). The CDR3 contains 13 residues. The CDR3 loop reads CSANPSGENIQYF. The CDR3 DNA reads as TGCAGTGCTAACCCTAGCGGGGAAAACATTCAGTACTTC.

The rearrangement joins TRBV28 to TRBJ1-2; D remains unclear. V was trimmed by 3 bases and J by 4 bases, leaving 12 bases between them. The CDR3 is made up of 14 amino acids. From germline, CDR1 is MDHEN and CDR2 SYDVKM. Written as DNA, the CDR3 is TGTGCCAGCAGTTTGAGCAGTCCTTCCTATGGCTACACCTTC. Its translation: CASSLSSPSYGYTF.